The 10 T cell receptor beta chains given below trace back to one sample, sequenced in a study of human T cells and chemical hapten exposure. The time point: patch test 2, 6 weeks after DPC sensitization. Specified treatment: therapeutic diphenylcyclopropenone sensitization with weekly scalp DPC. One entry per CDR3 protein results from TCRdb running MiXCR on the RACE reads. The sample holds roughly 94,000 distinct CDR3 sequences, approximately 9.3% seen once. Sequenced material: whole blood, taken in connection with sensitization to the hapten diphenylcyclopropenone (DPC). The source is a woman aged 40 to 50 with alopecia areata. Some clones in this sample may be carry-over from other donors' samples.

This chain uses TRBV27 with TRBJ2-7; tentative D call: TRBD2 (6 bases). The V end lost 5 bases, the J end lost 1 base, and 15 bases lay between the germline ends. Germline assignment: CDR1 MNHEY and CDR2 SMNVEV (reference sequence). The CDR3 sequence is 15 residues long. The CDR3: CASSPGASVSYEQYF. CDR3 bases: TGTGCCAGCAGTCCCGGGGCTAGCGTATCCTACGAGCAGTACTTC.

The sample holds many counts of this clonotype. This rearrangement joins TRBV6-1 to TRBJ2-2; D remains ambiguous. The CDR3 has 14 amino acids. The germline V and J ends were trimmed by 5 bases and 4 bases, with 11 bases remaining between them. CDR1 and CDR2 from the germline V gene are MNHNS and SASEGT. The CDR3 DNA reads TGTGCCAGCAGTACCGAAACCCGCACCGGGGAGCTGTTTTTT. It encodes CASSTETRTGELFF.

CDR3 sequence: CASNSSYVGYEQYF. CDR3 DNA: TGCGCCAGCAACTCCTCCTACGTCGGCTACGAGCAGTACTTC. V usage is TRBV4-3 and J usage is TRBJ2-7; D remains unclear. V gave up 7 bases and J gave up 3 bases, with 16 bases separating them. Germline V gene sequence: CDR1 LGHNA, CDR2 YSLEER. The CDR3 extends over 14 amino acids.

This clonotype was picked up a small number of times. The chain couples TRBV19 to TRBJ1-2, with D unclear. V was clipped by 8 bases and J by 2 bases, with 12 bases between them. The CDR3 consists of 13 residues. The germline V gene encodes CDR1 LNHDA and CDR2 SQIVND (reference sequence). As DNA, the CDR3 is TGTGCCAGTCTGGAGAGACCGAACTATGGCTACACCTTC. Encoded protein: CASLERPNYGYTF.

This clonotype was recorded many times. J is TRBJ2-3 and V is TRBV29-1, with D possibly TRBD1 on 6 matching bases. CDR1 SQVTM and CDR2 ANQGSEA come from the germline V gene. This CDR3 spans 12 amino acids. With 6 bases removed from V and 5 bases from J, the gap between germline ends came to 12 bases. Written as DNA, the CDR3 is TGCAGCGTCCACCAGGGGAAAGATACGCAGTATTTT. Amino acids: CSVHQGKDTQYF.

This clonotype was counted at least ten times. This chain uses TRBV29-1 with TRBJ2-2; TRBD2 might be the D (5 bases). V lost 4 bases to trimming and J lost 5 bases, with 14 bases between them. The CDR3 is 14 amino acids. Looked up from germline, CDR1 is SQVTM and CDR2 is ANQGSEA. The CDR3 spells CSVGGGPPTGELFF. In DNA, the CDR3 is TGCAGCGTTGGTGGAGGACCGCCTACCGGGGAGCTGTTTTTT.

This clonotype was picked up many times. DNA for the CDR3: TGCAGCGTGGATTCTCCCGGGACTAGCGGGAGAGGGCAGCAGTACTTC. Its protein product is CSVDSPGTSGRGQQYF. V is TRBV29-1 and J is TRBJ2-7, with 14 bases aligning to TRBD2. This CDR3 is built from 16 residues. The germline V gene encodes CDR1 SQVTM and CDR2 ANQGSEA. V shed 6 bases, J shed 8 bases, and the junction held 15 bases outside the gene matches.

This clonotype was found many times. The rearrangement links TRBV3-1 to TRBJ1-3, with D possibly matching TRBD1 (5 bases). CDR1 is LGHDT and CDR2 is YNNKEL in the germline V gene (reference sequence). The CDR3 has 16 amino acids. The ends were cut back, 4 bases at V and 0 bases at J, with 13 bases in the middle. For the CDR3, the DNA is TGTGCCAGCAGCCGGTGGACGGACAACTCTGGAAACACCATATATTTT. Translating it yields CASSRWTDNSGNTIYF. The whole variable domain, remainder taken from reference TRBV3-1 and TRBJ1-3, is DTAVSQTPKYLVTQMGNDKSIKCEQNLGHDTMYWYKQDSKKFLKIMFSYNNKELIINETVPNRFSPKSPDKAHLNLHINSLELGDSAVYFCASSRWTDNSGNTIYFGEGSWLTVV.

This clonotype was detected many times. J is TRBJ2-7 and V is TRBV21-1; no check of the table's D call, TRBD1, against the DNA was made. TRBV21-1 is flagged as a pseudogene. CDR3 length: 18 residues. The CDR3 DNA is TGTGCCAGCAGCAAAGCCGGGTTTGTAAACAGGGGGACCCACGAGCAGTACTTC. It codes for CASSKAGFVNRGTHEQYF.

The table lists this clonotype with a few counts. The chain has TRBV7-2 and TRBJ2-1, with TRBD2 matching over 16 bases. The CDR3 runs to 17 residues. Germline lookup yields CDR1 SGHTA and CDR2 FQGNSA. The junction had 5 bases not matched to a gene; V was cut back by 0 bases and J by 9 bases. The CDR3 nucleotides are TGTGCCAGCAGCTTAGCGGGACTAGCGGGAGGGTCGATTGAGCAGTTCTTC. The encoded protein is CASSLAGLAGGSIEQFF.